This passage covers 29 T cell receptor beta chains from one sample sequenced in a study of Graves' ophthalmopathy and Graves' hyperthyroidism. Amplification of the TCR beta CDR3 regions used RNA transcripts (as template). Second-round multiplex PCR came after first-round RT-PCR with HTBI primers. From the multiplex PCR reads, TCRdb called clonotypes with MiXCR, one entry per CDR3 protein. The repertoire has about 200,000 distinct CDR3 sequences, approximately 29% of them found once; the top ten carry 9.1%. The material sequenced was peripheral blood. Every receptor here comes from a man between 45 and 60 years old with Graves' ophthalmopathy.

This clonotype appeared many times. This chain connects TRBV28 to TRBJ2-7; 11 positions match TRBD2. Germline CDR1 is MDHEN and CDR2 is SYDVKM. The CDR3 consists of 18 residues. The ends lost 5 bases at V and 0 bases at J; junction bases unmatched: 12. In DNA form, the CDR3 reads TGTGCCAGCAGTCCCCCGGGACTAGCGGCCAGACACTCCTACGAGCAGTACTTC. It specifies CASSPPGLAARHSYEQYF.

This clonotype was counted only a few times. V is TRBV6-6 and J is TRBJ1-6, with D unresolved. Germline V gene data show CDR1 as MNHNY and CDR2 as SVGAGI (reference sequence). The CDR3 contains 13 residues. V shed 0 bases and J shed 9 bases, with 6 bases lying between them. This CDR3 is CASSYSGSSPLHF. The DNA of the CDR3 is TGTGCCAGCAGTTACTCTGGGAGTTCACCCCTCCACTTT.

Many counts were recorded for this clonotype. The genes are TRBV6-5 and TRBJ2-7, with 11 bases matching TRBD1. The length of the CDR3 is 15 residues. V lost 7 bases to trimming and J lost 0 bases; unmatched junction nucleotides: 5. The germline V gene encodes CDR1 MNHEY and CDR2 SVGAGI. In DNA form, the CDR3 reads TGTGCCAGCACAGAGGACAGGGGGCACTCCTACGAGCAGTACTTC. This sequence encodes CASTEDRGHSYEQYF.

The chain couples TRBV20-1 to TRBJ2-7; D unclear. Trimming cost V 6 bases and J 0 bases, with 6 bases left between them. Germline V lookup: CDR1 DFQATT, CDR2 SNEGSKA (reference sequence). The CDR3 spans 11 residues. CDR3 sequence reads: CSAVSSYEQYF. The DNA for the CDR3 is TGCAGTGCGGTCAGCTCCTACGAGCAGTACTTC.

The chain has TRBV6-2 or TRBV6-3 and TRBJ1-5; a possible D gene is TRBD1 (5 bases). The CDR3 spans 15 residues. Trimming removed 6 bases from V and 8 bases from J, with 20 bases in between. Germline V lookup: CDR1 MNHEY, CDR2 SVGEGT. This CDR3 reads CASRASSPQGEPQHF. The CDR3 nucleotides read TGTGCCAGCAGGGCGAGCAGCCCTCAGGGTGAGCCCCAGCATTTT.

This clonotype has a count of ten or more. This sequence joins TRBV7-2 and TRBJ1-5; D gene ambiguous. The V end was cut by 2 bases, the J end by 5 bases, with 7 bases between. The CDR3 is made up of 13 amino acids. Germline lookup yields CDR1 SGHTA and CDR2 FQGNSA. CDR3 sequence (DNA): TGTGCCAGCAGCTTATTAGGCGATCAGCCCCAGCATTTT. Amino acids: CASSLLGDQPQHF.

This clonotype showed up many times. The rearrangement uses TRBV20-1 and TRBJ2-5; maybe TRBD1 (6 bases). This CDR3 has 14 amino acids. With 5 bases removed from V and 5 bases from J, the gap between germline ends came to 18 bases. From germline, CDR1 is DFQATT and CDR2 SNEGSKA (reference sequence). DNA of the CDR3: TGCAGTGCTGACATCGCGACAGGCTTCGAGACCCAGTACTTC. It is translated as CSADIATGFETQYF.

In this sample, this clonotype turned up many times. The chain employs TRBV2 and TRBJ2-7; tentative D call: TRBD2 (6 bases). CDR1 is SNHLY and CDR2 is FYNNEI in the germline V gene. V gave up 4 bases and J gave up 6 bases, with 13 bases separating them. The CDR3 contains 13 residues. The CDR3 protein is CASSAGTGGEQYF. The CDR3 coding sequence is TGTGCCAGCAGTGCCGGGACCGGGGGCGAGCAGTACTTC.

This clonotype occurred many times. In nucleotides, the CDR3 is TGCAGCGTGAGGGAGGACGGGTACGAGCAGTACTTC. Amino acid sequence: CSVREDGYEQYF. The gene calls are TRBV29-1 and TRBJ2-7, with D possibly TRBD2 on 6 matching bases. Trimming took off 6 bases at V and 4 bases at J, with 13 bases between the two ends. Germline V gene lookup returns CDR1 SQVTM and CDR2 ANQGSEA. CDR3 size: 12 residues.

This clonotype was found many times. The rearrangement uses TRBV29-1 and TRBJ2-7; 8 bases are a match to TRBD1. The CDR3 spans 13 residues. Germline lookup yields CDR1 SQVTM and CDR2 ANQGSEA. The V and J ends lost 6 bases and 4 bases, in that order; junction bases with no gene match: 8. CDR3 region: CSVRQGSEYEQYF. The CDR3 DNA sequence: TGCAGCGTACGACAGGGGAGTGAATACGAGCAGTACTTC.

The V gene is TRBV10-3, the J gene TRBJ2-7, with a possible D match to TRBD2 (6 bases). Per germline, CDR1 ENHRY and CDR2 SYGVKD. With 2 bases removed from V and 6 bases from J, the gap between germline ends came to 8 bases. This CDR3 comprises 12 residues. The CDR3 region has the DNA TGTGCCATCAGTGAGGGGGGGAGCGAGCAGTACTTC. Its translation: CAISEGGSEQYF.

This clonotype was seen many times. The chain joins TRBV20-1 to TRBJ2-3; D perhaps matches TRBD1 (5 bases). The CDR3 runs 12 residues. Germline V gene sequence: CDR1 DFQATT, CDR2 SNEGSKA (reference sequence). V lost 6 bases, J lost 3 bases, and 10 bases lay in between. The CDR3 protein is CSAEKGTDTQYF. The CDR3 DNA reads TGCAGTGCAGAAAAGGGGACAGATACGCAGTATTTT.

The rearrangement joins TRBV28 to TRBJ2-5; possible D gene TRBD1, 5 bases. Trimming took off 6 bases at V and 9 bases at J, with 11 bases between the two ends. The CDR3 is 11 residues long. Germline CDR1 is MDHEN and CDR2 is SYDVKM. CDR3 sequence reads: CASSQEGAQYF. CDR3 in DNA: TGTGCCAGCAGCCAGGAAGGGGCCCAGTACTTC. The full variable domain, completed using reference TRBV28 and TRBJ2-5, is DVKVTQSSRYLVKRTGEKVFLECVQDMDHENMFWYRQDPGLGLRLIYFSYDVKMKEKGDIPEGYSVSREKKERFSLILESASTNQTSMYLCASSQEGAQYFGPGTRLLVL.

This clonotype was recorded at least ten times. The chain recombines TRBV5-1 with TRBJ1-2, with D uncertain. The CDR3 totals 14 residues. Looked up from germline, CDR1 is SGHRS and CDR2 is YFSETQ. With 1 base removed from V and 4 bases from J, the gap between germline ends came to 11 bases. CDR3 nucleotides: TGCGCCAGCAGCTTGTCACCGGGCTTCTATGGCTACACCTTC. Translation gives CASSLSPGFYGYTF.

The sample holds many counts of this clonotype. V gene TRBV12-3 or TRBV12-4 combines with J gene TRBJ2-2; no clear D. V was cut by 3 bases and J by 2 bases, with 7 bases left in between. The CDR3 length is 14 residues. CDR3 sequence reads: CASSFWQNTGELFF. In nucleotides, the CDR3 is TGTGCCAGCAGTTTTTGGCAAAACACCGGGGAGCTGTTTTTT.

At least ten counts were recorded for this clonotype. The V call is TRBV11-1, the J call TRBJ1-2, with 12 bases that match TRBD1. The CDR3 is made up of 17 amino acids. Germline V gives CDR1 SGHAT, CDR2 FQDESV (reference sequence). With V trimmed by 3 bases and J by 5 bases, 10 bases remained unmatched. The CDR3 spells CASSFAGTGGVSYGYTF. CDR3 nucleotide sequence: TGTGCCAGCAGCTTCGCAGGGACAGGGGGCGTTAGTTATGGCTACACCTTC.

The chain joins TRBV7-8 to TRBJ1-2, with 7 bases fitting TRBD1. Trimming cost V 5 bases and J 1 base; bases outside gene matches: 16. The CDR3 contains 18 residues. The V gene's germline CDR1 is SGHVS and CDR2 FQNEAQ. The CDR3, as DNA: TGTGCCAGCAGCCCCTCGCGACAGGGAGAGTACCTTAACTATGGCTACACCTTC. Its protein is CASSPSRQGEYLNYGYTF.

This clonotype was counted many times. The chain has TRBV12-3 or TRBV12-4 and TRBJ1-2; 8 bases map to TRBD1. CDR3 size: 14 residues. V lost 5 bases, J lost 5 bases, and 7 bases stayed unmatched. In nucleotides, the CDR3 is TGTGCCAGCAGTCAGCGACAGGGGATATATGGCTACACCTTC. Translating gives CASSQRQGIYGYTF.

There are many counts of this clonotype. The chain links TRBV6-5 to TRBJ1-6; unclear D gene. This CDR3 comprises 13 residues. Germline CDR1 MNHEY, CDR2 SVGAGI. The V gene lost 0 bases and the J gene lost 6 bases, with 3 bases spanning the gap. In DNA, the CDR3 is TGTGCCAGCAGTTACTCTTTTAATTCACCCCTCCACTTT. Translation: CASSYSFNSPLHF.

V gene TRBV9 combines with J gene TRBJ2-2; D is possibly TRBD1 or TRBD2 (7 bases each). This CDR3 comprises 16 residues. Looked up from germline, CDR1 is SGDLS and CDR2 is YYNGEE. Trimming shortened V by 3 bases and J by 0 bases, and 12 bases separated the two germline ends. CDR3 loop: CASSAGGTANTGELFF. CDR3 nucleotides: TGTGCCAGCAGCGCCGGGGGGACAGCGAACACCGGGGAGCTGTTTTTT. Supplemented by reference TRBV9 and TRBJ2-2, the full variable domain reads DSGVTQTPKHLITATGQRVTLRCSPRSGDLSVYWYQQSLDQGLQFLIQYYNGEERAKGNILERFSAQQFPDLHSELNLSSLELGDSALYFCASSAGGTANTGELFFGEGSRLTVL.

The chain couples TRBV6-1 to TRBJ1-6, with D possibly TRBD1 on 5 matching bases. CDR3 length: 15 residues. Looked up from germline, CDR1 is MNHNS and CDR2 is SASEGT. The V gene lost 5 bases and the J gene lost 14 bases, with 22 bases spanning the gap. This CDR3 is CASSRSGTAPSALHF. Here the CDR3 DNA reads TGTGCCAGCAGTCGGTCCGGGACCGCCCCGTCGGCCCTCCACTTT.

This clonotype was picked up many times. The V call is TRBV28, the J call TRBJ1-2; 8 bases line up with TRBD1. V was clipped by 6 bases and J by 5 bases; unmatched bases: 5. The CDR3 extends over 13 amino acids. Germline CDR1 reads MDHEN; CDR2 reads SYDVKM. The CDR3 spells CASRTGQVYGYTF. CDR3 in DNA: TGTGCCAGCAGGACGGGACAGGTTTATGGCTACACCTTC.

In nucleotides, the CDR3 is TGTGCCAGCAGCCCCGGGGAGGCCTATAATTCACCCCTCCACTTT. Its protein is CASSPGEAYNSPLHF. This chain joins TRBV6-1 and TRBJ1-6; no reliable D call. V was shortened by 6 bases and J by 2 bases, with 11 bases between the two germline ends. CDR1 and CDR2 from the germline V gene are MNHNS and SASEGT. The CDR3 contains 15 residues.

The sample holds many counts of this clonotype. The CDR3 is CASGRAEGQGLYEQYF. The CDR3 bases are TGTGCCAGCGGGAGGGCCGAAGGACAGGGCCTTTACGAGCAGTACTTC. The rearrangement links TRBV28 to TRBJ2-7; a possible D gene is TRBD1 (8 bases). Germline-derived CDR1 and CDR2 are MDHEN and SYDVKM. The CDR3 consists of 16 residues. V was pared by 8 bases and J by 4 bases, with 24 bases between.

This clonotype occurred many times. For the CDR3, the DNA is TGTGCCAGCAGCATCCGGGACAGGGACCACGAGCAGTACTTC. It translates to CASSIRDRDHEQYF. The J gene is TRBJ2-7, the V gene TRBV9, with TRBD1 matching over 9 bases. Germline assignment: CDR1 SGDLS and CDR2 YYNGEE. This CDR3 spans 14 amino acids. J gave up 5 bases and V 4 bases, and 7 bases lay outside the gene matches.

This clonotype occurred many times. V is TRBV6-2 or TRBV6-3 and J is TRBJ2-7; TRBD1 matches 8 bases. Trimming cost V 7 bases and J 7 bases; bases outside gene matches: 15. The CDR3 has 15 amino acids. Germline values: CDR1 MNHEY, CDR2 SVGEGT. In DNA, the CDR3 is TGTGCCAGCACAGACCGGGACAGGACTACGTGGGAGCAGTACTTC. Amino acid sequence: CASTDRDRTTWEQYF.

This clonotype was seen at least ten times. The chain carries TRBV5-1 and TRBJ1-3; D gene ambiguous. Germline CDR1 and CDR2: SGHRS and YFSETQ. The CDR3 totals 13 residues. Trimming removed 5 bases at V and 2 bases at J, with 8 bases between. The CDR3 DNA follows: TGCGCCAGCAGTTTCGACGCTGGAAACACCATATATTTT. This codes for CASSFDAGNTIYF.

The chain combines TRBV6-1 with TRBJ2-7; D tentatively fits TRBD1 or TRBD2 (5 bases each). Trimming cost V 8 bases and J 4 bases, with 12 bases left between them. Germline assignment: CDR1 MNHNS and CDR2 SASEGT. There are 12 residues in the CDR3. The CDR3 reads CASGPGGYEQYF. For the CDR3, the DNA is TGTGCCAGCGGTCCTGGGGGATACGAGCAGTACTTC.

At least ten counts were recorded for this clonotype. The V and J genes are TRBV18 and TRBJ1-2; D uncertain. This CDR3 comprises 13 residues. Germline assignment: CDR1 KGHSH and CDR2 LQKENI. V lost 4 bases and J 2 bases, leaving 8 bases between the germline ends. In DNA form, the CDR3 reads TGTGCCAGCTCACTTGGGGAGAACTATGGCTACACCTTC. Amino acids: CASSLGENYGYTF.